The sequence of this T cell receptor beta chain was determined in a study of identical twins. Carrying unique molecular identifiers, the cDNA also gained a universal primer site through template switching. TCRdb reanalysed the 5' RACE reads using MiXCR and keeps one entry per CDR3 protein. The table lists 250,000 to 350,000 distinct CDR3 sequences, 8.5% to 9.5% of them singletons, with roughly 7% in the top ten. Study-level results: Fewer insertions marked abundant cord blood beta clonotypes; young adult naive trended weakly, memory not at all. Researchers caution that invariant MAIT and iNKT cells could partly confound zero-insertion analyses.

The length of the CDR3 is 14 residues. Looked up from germline, CDR1 is SEHNR and CDR2 is FQNEAQ (reference sequence). V lost 1 base to trimming and J lost 2 bases; unmatched junction nucleotides: 1. No donor was unhealthy or non-Caucasian. Of note for this clonotype: Its antigen is as yet unknown.

These sequences were also reported in another study, on yellow fever vaccine responses in identical twins.

This TCR was recovered from a woman aged 18 to 35 in good health. V is TRBV7-9 and J is TRBJ2-5; 7 nucleotides match TRBD1. The sample consisted of CD8+ T cells sorted from blood. The CDR3 DNA follows: TGTGCCAGCAGCTTAGTGACAGGGCAAGAGACCCAGTACTTC. This gives the protein CASSLVTGQETQYF. Based on the CDR3 plus reference TRBV7-9 and TRBJ2-5, the full variable domain is DTGVSQNPRHKITKRGQNVTFRCDPISEHNRLYWYRQTLGQGPEFLTYFQNEAQLEKSRLLSDRFSAERPKGSFSTLEIQRTEQGDSAMYLCASSLVTGQETQYFGPGTRLLVL.